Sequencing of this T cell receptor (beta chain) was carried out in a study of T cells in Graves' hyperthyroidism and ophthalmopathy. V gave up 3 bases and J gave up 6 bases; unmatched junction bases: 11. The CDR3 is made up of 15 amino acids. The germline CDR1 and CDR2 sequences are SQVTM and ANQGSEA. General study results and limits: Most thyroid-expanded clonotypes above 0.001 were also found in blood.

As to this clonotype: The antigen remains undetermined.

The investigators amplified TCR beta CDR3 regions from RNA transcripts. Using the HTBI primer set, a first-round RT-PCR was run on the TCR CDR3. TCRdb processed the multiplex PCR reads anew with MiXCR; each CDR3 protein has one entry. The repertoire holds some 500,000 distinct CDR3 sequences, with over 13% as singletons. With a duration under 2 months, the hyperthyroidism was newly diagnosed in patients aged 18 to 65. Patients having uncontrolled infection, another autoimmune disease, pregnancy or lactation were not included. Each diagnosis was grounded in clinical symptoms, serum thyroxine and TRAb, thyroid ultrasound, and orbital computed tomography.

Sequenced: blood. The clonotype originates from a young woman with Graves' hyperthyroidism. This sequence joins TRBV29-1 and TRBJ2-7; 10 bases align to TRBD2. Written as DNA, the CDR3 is TGCAGCGTTGACATTGGGGCTAGCGGGAGTTTCGAGCAGTACTTC. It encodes CSVDIGASGSFEQYF.